A single TCR beta chain is shown here with its context. This sample was taken from a study of blood T cell repertoires in COVID-19. Study at large: The origin of the acute and convalescent COVID-19 samples was the United States, Italy and Spain.

Measured with immunoSEQ multiplex PCR; TCRdb has only the in-frame clones, and not every one. The table lists approximately 63,000 clones, roughly 89% of them singletons, with 1% to 1.5% in the top ten. Per germline, CDR1 ENHRY and CDR2 SYGVKD. CDR3 size: 13 residues. V shed 11 bases, J shed 5 bases, and the junction held 11 bases outside the gene matches. This clonotype originated in a woman of 80 years or more with acute or convalescent COVID-19. This chain uses TRBV10-3 with TRBJ1-2; 7 positions match TRBD1. What was sequenced was peripheral blood. The CDR3 sequence: CAAAGGDSYGYTF. CDR3 DNA: TGTGCCGCCGCAGGGGGTGACTCTTATGGCTACACCTTC.